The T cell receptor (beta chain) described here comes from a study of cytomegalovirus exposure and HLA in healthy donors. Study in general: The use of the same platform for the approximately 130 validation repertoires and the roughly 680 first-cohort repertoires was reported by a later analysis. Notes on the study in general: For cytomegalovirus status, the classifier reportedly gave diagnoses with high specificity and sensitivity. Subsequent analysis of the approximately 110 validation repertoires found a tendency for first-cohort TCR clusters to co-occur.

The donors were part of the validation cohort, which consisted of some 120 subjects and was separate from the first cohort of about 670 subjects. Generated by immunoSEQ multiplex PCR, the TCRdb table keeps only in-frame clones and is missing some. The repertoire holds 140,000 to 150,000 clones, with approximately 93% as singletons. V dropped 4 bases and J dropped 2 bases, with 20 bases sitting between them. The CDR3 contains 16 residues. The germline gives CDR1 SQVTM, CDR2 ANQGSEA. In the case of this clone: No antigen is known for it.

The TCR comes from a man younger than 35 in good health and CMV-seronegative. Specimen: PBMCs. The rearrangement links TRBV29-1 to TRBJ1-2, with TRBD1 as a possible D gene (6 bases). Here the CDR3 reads CSVVPRRGQTNYGYTF. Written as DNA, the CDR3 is TGCAGCGTTGTACCTCGACGCGGACAGACCAACTATGGCTACACCTTC.